This T cell receptor beta chain was captured in a study of T cell responses to AZD1222 COVID-19 vaccine. Notes on the study in general: Repertoire samples came only from after the peak T cell response. Spike-specific TCRs gained breadth and depth after people received two AZD1222 doses. Just six AZD1222 recipients were seropositive at baseline. Donors were chiefly white British, with a greater number of females, and clonal diversity was perhaps underestimated.

This CDR3 is 13 amino acids long. With 3 bases removed from V and 5 bases from J, the gap between germline ends came to 14 bases. Germline V gene data show CDR1 as GTSNPN and CDR2 as SVGIG (reference sequence). This clone was found once. What it binds is not known. Produced via immunoSEQ multiplex PCR; TCRdb's table is partial and in-frame only. Among 100,000 to 150,000 clones listed, more than 90% were seen once. The specimen comprised peripheral blood, sampled 28 days after the second AZD1222 dose. This chain joins TRBV30 and TRBJ2-7; D is perhaps TRBD1 (5 bases). The clonotype was recovered from an adult who received the AZD1222 COVID-19 vaccine. The CDR3 nucleotides read TGTGCCTGGAGCTCGGGCAGGGTCCACGAGCAGTACGTC. Its protein product is CAWSSGRVHEQYV.